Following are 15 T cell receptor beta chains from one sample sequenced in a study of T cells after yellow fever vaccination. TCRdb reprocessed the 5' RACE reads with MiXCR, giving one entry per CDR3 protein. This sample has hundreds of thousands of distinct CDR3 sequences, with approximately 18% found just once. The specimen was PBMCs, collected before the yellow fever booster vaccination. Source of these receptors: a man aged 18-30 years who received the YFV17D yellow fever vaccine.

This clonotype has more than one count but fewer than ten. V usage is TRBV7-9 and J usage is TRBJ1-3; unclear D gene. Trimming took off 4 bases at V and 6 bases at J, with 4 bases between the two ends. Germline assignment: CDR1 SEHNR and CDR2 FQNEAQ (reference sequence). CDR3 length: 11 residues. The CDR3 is CASSYENTIYF. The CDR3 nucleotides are TGTGCCAGCAGCTATGAAAACACCATATATTTT.

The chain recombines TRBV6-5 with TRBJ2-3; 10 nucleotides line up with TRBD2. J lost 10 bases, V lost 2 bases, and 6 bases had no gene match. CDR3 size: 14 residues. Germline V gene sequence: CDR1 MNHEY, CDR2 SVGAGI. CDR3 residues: CASSYDTSGDPQYF. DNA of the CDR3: TGTGCCAGCAGTTACGATACTAGCGGGGATCCGCAGTATTTT.

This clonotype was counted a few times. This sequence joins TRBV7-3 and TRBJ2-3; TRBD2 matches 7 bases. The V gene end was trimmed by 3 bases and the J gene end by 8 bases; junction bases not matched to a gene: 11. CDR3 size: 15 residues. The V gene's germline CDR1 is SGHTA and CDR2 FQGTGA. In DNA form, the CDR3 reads TGTGCCAGCAGCTTTCGGGGAGGGACGAGTCCTACGCAGTATTTT. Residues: CASSFRGGTSPTQYF.

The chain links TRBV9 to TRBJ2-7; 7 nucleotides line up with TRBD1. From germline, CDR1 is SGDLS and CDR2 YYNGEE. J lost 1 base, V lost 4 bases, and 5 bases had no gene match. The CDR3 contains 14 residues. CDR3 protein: CASSSPDRSYEQYV. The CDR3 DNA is TGTGCCAGCAGCTCCCCGGACAGGTCCTACGAGCAGTACGTC.

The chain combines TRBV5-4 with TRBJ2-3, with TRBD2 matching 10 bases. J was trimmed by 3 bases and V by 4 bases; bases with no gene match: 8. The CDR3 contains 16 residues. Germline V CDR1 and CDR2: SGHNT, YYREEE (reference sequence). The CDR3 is CASSSSGGRRTDTQYF. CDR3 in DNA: TGTGCCAGCAGCAGTAGCGGGGGGAGGAGAACAGATACGCAGTATTTT. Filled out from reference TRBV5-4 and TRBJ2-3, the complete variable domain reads ETGVTQSPTHLIKTRGQQVTLRCSSQSGHNTVSWYQQALGQGPQFIFQYYREEENGRGNFPPRFSGLQFPNYSSELNVNALELDDSALYLCASSSSGGRRTDTQYFGPGTRLTVL.

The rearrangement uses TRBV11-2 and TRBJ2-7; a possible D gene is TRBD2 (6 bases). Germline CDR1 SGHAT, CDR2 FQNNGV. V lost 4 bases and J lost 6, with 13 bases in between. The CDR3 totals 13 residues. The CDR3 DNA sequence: TGTGCCAGCAGCTCCACGGAGGGTGCCGAGCAGTACTTC. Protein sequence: CASSSTEGAEQYF.

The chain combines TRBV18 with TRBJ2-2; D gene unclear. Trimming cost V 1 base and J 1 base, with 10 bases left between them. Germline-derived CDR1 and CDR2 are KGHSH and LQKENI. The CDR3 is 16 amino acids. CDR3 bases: TGTGCCAGCTCACCACTCACCAGGAGGAACACCGGGGAGCTGTTTTTT. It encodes CASSPLTRRNTGELFF.

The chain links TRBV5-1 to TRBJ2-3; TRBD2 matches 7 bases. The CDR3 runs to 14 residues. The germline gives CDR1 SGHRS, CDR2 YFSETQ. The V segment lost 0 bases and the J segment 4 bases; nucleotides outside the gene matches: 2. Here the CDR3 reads CASSLEREADTQYF. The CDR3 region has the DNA TGCGCCAGCAGCTTGGAACGGGAGGCAGATACGCAGTATTTT.

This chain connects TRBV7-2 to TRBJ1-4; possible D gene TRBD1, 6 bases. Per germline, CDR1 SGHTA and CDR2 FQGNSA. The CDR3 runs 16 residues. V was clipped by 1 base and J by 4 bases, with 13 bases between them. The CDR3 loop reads CASSLGAGAFNEKLFF. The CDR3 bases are TGTGCCAGCAGCTTAGGGGCAGGGGCCTTTAATGAAAAACTGTTTTTT.

In nucleotides, the CDR3 is TGTGCCAGCAAAGGGGTTGACGGGGGGGCACCGTTCTTC. Residues: CASKGVDGGAPFF. The chain employs TRBV12-3 or TRBV12-4 and TRBJ2-1, with TRBD2 matching over 8 bases. The V gene end was trimmed by 7 bases and the J gene end by 15 bases; junction bases not matched to a gene: 14. CDR3 size: 13 residues.

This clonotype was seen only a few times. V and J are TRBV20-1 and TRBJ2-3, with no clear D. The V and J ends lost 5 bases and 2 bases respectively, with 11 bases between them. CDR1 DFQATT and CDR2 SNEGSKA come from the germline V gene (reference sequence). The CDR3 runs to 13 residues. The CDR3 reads CSAPPRFTDTQYF. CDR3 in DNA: TGCAGTGCTCCCCCACGCTTCACAGATACGCAGTATTTT.

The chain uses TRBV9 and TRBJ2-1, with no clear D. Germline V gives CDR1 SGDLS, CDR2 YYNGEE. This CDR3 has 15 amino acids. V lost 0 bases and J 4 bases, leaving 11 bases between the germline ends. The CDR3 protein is CASSVEWTGYNEQFF. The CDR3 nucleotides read TGTGCCAGCAGCGTAGAGTGGACCGGATACAATGAGCAGTTCTTC.

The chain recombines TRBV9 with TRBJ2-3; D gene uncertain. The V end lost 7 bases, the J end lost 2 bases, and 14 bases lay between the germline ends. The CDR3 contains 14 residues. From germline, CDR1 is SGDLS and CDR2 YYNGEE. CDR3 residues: CASAEQPDTDTQYF. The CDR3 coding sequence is TGTGCCAGCGCGGAACAACCTGACACAGATACGCAGTATTTT. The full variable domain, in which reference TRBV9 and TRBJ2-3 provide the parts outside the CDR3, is DSGVTQTPKHLITATGQRVTLRCSPRSGDLSVYWYQQSLDQGLQFLIQYYNGEERAKGNILERFSAQQFPDLHSELNLSSLELGDSALYFCASAEQPDTDTQYFGPGTRLTVL.

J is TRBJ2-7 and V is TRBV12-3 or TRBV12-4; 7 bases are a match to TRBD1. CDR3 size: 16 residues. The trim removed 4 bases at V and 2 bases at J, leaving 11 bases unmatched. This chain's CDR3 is CASSSSTTGDPYEQYF. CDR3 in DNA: TGTGCCAGCAGTTCTTCCACCACAGGGGATCCCTACGAGCAGTACTTC.

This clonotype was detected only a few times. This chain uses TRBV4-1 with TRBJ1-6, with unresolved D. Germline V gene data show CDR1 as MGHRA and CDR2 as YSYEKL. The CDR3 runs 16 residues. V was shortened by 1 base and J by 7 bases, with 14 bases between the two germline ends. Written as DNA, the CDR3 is TGCGCCAGCAGCCAAGGGAGGCCCCTAGAGAATTCACCCCTCCACTTT. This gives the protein CASSQGRPLENSPLHF.